This T cell receptor beta chain was captured in a study of blood T cell repertoires in COVID-19. Study overall: COVID-19 samples, acute and convalescent, were from the United States, Italy and Spain.

As concerns this clone: A junction end diverges from the germline sequence, so it may reflect a read error.

The CDR3 totals 14 residues. The germline V gene encodes CDR1 SGHRS and CDR2 YFSETQ. In the source study's methods: Cell counts per sample came from amplifying reference gene primers. The assay was immunoSEQ multiplex PCR, and TCRdb's table has in-frame clones only and misses some. That table supplies the V and J calls and clone size; D and trimming were determined from the DNA. The repertoire has a few hundred thousand clones, around 89% of them found once; the top ten carry roughly 1.2%. This sequence originates from a man between 40 and 49 years old with acute or convalescent COVID-19. This chain uses TRBV5-1 with TRBJ1-5; TRBD1 matches 9 bases. Sequencing was done on a sample of peripheral blood. For the CDR3, the DNA is TGCGCCAGCAGCTGGGGACAGGGAGATCAGGCCCAGCATTTT. Translating gives CASSWGQGDQAQHF.